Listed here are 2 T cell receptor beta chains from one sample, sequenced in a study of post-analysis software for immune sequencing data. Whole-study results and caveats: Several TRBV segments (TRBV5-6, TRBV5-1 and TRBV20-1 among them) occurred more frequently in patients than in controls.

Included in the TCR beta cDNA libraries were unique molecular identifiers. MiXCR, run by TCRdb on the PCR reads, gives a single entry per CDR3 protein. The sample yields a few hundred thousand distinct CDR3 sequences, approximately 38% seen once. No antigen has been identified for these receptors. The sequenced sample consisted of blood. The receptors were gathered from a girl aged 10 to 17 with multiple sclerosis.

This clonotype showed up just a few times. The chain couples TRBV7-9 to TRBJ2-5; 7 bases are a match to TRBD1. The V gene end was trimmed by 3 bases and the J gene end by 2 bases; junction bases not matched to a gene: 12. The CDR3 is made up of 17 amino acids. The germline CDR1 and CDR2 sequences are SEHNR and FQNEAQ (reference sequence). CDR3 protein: CASSFGSGQERQETQYF. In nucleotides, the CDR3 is TGTGCCAGCAGCTTCGGGTCCGGACAGGAGAGACAAGAGACCCAGTACTTC.

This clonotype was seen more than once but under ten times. The CDR3 reads CASSHQGVPDEQYF. The CDR3 DNA is TGTGCCAGCAGTCACCAGGGCGTACCCGACGAGCAGTACTTC. The chain couples TRBV27 to TRBJ2-5; D is perhaps TRBD1 (5 bases). The J call may be in error: the DNA end matches TRBJ2-7 better. This CDR3 has 14 amino acids. Germline CDR1 reads MNHEY; CDR2 reads SMNVEV (reference sequence).